Each of the 22 T cell receptor beta chains below was sequenced from the same sample in a study of human T cells and chemical hapten exposure. This sample's time point: pre-sensitization, week 0. Treatment meaning: therapeutic diphenylcyclopropenone sensitization with weekly scalp DPC. One entry per CDR3 protein, called by TCRdb with MiXCR from the RACE reads. The repertoire has a few hundred thousand distinct CDR3 sequences, approximately 8.6% of them found once; the top ten carry 2% to 2.5%. Specimen: whole blood, collected in connection with sensitization to the hapten diphenylcyclopropenone (DPC). The receptors derive from a middle-aged woman with alopecia areata. Some clones in this sample may be carry-over from other donors' samples.

This chain joins TRBV7-2 and TRBJ2-3; 9 bases match TRBD2. The V and J ends lost 3 bases and 5 bases, in that order; junction bases with no gene match: 3. The germline CDR1 and CDR2 sequences are SGHTA and FQGNSA. CDR3 size: 14 residues. This chain's CDR3 is CASSLSGRIDTQYF. DNA of the CDR3: TGTGCCAGCAGCTTGAGCGGGAGGATAGATACGCAGTATTTT.

The J gene is TRBJ2-3, the V gene TRBV7-9, with D tentatively TRBD1 (6 bases). The CDR3 runs 12 residues. Germline-derived CDR1 and CDR2 are SEHNR and FQNEAQ (reference sequence). Trimming took off 5 bases at V and 8 bases at J, with 11 bases between the two ends. The CDR3 region is CASSDGQSTQYF. In DNA, the CDR3 is TGTGCCAGCAGCGACGGACAGTCTACGCAGTATTTT.

This clonotype was counted between two and nine times. V gene TRBV7-2 combines with J gene TRBJ1-6; D not resolved. This CDR3 is built from 14 residues. V gave up 4 bases and J gave up 5 bases, with 9 bases separating them. Germline assignment: CDR1 SGHTA and CDR2 FQGNSA. CDR3 DNA sequence: TGTGCCAGCAGCTCCCGATATGATAATTCACCCCTCCACTTT. It specifies CASSSRYDNSPLHF.

The V gene is TRBV28, the J gene TRBJ2-1; 7 nucleotides agree with TRBD1. The CDR3 has 16 amino acids. Germline values: CDR1 MDHEN, CDR2 SYDVKM. V lost 4 bases and J lost 3; bases outside the gene matches: 9. The DNA for the CDR3 is TGTGCCAGCAGTTGGACCGACAGGGTTTACTACAATGAGCAGTTCTTC. This codes for CASSWTDRVYYNEQFF.

The V call is TRBV15, the J call TRBJ2-1; D remains unclear. This CDR3 is built from 15 residues. The V end was cut by 0 bases, the J end by 2 bases, with 8 bases between. Per the germline V gene, CDR1 is LNHNV and CDR2 is YYDKDF (reference sequence). As DNA, the CDR3 is TGTGCCACCAGCAGAGATTTCCCAGCCTACAATGAGCAGTTCTTC. It translates to CATSRDFPAYNEQFF. Full variable domain (outside the CDR3, taken from reference TRBV15 and TRBJ2-1): DAMVIQNPRYQVTQFGKPVTLSCSQTLNHNVMYWYQQKSSQAPKLLFHYYDKDFNNEADTPDNFQSRRPNTSFCFLDIRSPGLGDTAMYLCATSRDFPAYNEQFFGPGTRLTVL.

This clonotype occurred a few times. CDR3 coding DNA: TGTGCCAGCAGTTTTCCGACAGGGGGGAACACTGAAGCTTTCTTT. It yields the protein CASSFPTGGNTEAFF. The chain combines TRBV28 with TRBJ1-1; 9 nucleotides align to TRBD1. CDR3 length: 15 amino acids. In germline, CDR1 is MDHEN, CDR2 SYDVKM. J lost 1 base, V lost 3 bases, and 3 bases had no gene match.

The chain recombines TRBV12-3 or TRBV12-4 with TRBJ2-2, with D possibly matching TRBD1 (6 bases). V was trimmed by 2 bases and J by 5 bases, leaving 15 bases between them. This CDR3 is built from 16 residues. The CDR3 sequence is CASSLSGQTPTGELFF. The CDR3 DNA reads as TGTGCCAGCAGTTTATCAGGACAGACACCGACCGGGGAGCTGTTTTTT.

The chain is built from TRBV7-2 and TRBJ2-7, with a weak D call TRBD2 (6 bases). The germline V gene has CDR1 SGHTA and CDR2 FQGNSA. The CDR3 extends over 15 amino acids. Trimming pared 0 bases from V and 0 bases from J, leaving 9 bases between. The CDR3: CASSLAAGISYEQYF. DNA of the CDR3: TGTGCCAGCAGCTTAGCAGCGGGCATCTCCTACGAGCAGTACTTC.

The chain recombines TRBV5-1 with TRBJ2-1, with TRBD2 matching over 8 bases. The CDR3 consists of 17 residues. V dropped 1 base and J dropped 9; count of bases not matched to a gene: 15. Germline CDR1 reads SGHRS; CDR2 reads YFSETQ. The CDR3 sequence: CASSLSGPGAGVGEQFF. For the CDR3, the DNA is TGCGCCAGCAGCTTGAGTGGTCCGGGAGCGGGAGTAGGTGAGCAGTTCTTC.

The chain employs TRBV28 and TRBJ2-7; D might be TRBD2 (7 bases). The CDR3 totals 15 residues. Deletions cut 7 bases from V and 2 bases from J, with 18 bases between. CDR1 and CDR2 from the germline V gene are MDHEN and SYDVKM. The CDR3 nucleotides read TGTGCCAGCACTCTCCTGGGGGGGCCAGCCTACGAGCAGTACTTC. Its protein product is CASTLLGGPAYEQYF.

This clonotype was detected only a few times. This chain uses TRBV11-2 with TRBJ2-5, with D possibly being TRBD1 (5 bases). The germline V gene has CDR1 SGHAT and CDR2 FQNNGV. Trimming left V 4 bases short and J 7 bases short, with 10 bases between. This CDR3 contains 12 residues. CDR3 amino acids: CASSSRGGTQYF. In DNA form, the CDR3 reads TGTGCCAGCAGCTCTAGGGGTGGGACCCAGTACTTC.

J is TRBJ2-3 and V is TRBV12-3 or TRBV12-4, with 14 bases that match TRBD2. J was trimmed by 6 bases and V by 6 bases; bases with no gene match: 11. This CDR3 is built from 17 residues. CDR3 bases: TGTGCCAGCAGCAGACTAGCGGGAGGGCCCGAGGGGGATACGCAGTATTTT. Amino acids: CASSRLAGGPEGDTQYF.

The chain employs TRBV18 and TRBJ2-7; 10 bases match TRBD1. CDR1 is KGHSH, CDR2 LQKENI, per germline. The CDR3 contains 13 residues. V was clipped by 4 bases and J by 5 bases; unmatched bases: 2. Here the CDR3 DNA reads TGTGCCAGCTCACGGGGACAGGGGAACGAGCAGTACTTC. Its protein product is CASSRGQGNEQYF.

This clonotype occurred a few times. This chain uses TRBV7-9 with TRBJ2-2; D not resolved. The CDR3 loop spans 13 amino acids. CDR1 SEHNR and CDR2 FQNEAQ come from the germline V gene (reference sequence). V was cut by 4 bases and J by 8 bases, with 11 bases left in between. This CDR3 reads CASSSPNGGELFF. The CDR3 DNA is TGTGCCAGCAGCTCCCCTAACGGAGGGGAGCTGTTTTTT.

Ten or more counts support this clonotype. This sequence joins TRBV28 and TRBJ2-7; 8 nucleotides agree with TRBD1. Trimming took 8 bases from V and 2 from J; bases not matched to a gene: 14. The CDR3 covers 16 residues. CDR1 is MDHEN and CDR2 is SYDVKM in the germline V gene. CDR3 in amino acids: CASLGASGTGPYEQYF. For the CDR3, the DNA is TGTGCCAGCCTTGGGGCGTCCGGGACAGGCCCCTACGAGCAGTACTTC.

This clonotype was counted between two and nine times. The chain combines TRBV12-3 or TRBV12-4 with TRBJ2-4, with 15 bases identical to TRBD2. The ends lost 3 bases at V and 5 bases at J; junction bases unmatched: 2. The CDR3 is 16 amino acids. The CDR3 loop is CASSLGLAGGENIQYF. In DNA form, the CDR3 reads TGTGCCAGCAGTTTGGGACTAGCGGGGGGTGAAAACATTCAGTACTTC.

The sample holds a few counts of this clonotype. J is TRBJ2-5 and V is TRBV20-1; D is ambiguous. The CDR3 contains 13 residues. V lost 7 bases, J lost 5 bases, and 17 bases lay in between. Germline assignment: CDR1 DFQATT and CDR2 SNEGSKA (reference sequence). CDR3 protein: CSETRPGVETQYF. In nucleotides, the CDR3 is TGCAGTGAGACCCGGCCGGGCGTGGAGACCCAGTACTTC.

This clonotype was seen a few times. The chain links TRBV28 to TRBJ2-4; TRBD2 aligns across 9 bases. The CDR3 totals 17 residues. Unmatched junction bases numbered 8, after V lost 5 bases and J lost 0 bases. The germline CDR1 and CDR2 sequences are MDHEN and SYDVKM. The CDR3 DNA is TGTGCCAGCAGTGGGCGTAAGCGGGAGGTAGCCAAAAACATTCAGTACTTC. Residues: CASSGRKREVAKNIQYF.

The table lists this clonotype with a few counts. This sequence joins TRBV12-3 or TRBV12-4 and TRBJ2-7, with 7 positions matching TRBD1. This CDR3 is 12 amino acids long. V lost 8 bases and J lost 4; bases outside the gene matches: 5. CDR3 DNA: TGTGCCAGCGGGGGACAGACTTACGAGCAGTACTTC. Amino acid sequence: CASGGQTYEQYF.

This clonotype turned up a few times. The rearrangement links TRBV10-3 to TRBJ2-7, with D perhaps TRBD2 (6 bases). V gave up 0 bases and J gave up 3 bases, with 12 bases separating them. CDR3 length equals 15 residues. The V gene's germline CDR1 is ENHRY and CDR2 SYGVKD. The CDR3 region has the DNA TGTGCCATCAGTGAGTCGGACCTCGGGGGCTACGAGCAGTACTTC. This translates into CAISESDLGGYEQYF.

The table lists this clonotype with many counts. The CDR3, as DNA: TGTGCCAGCAGAGACAGGGTATCCGAAGCTTTCTTT. Its translation: CASRDRVSEAFF. The J gene is TRBJ1-1, the V gene TRBV3-1; TRBD1 agrees at 7 bases. CDR3 length: 12 residues. V lost 6 bases, J lost 8 bases, and 6 bases stayed unmatched. CDR1 and CDR2 from the germline V gene are LGHDT and YNNKEL (reference sequence).

The gene calls are TRBV6-4 and TRBJ1-1; D not certain. Germline loops: CDR1 MRHNA, CDR2 SNTAGT. The CDR3 is 14 amino acids. V lost 5 bases, J lost 0 bases, and 10 bases lay in between. The CDR3 DNA reads TGTGCCAGCAGTCCCGAGGCTATGAACACTGAAGCTTTCTTT. It encodes CASSPEAMNTEAFF.